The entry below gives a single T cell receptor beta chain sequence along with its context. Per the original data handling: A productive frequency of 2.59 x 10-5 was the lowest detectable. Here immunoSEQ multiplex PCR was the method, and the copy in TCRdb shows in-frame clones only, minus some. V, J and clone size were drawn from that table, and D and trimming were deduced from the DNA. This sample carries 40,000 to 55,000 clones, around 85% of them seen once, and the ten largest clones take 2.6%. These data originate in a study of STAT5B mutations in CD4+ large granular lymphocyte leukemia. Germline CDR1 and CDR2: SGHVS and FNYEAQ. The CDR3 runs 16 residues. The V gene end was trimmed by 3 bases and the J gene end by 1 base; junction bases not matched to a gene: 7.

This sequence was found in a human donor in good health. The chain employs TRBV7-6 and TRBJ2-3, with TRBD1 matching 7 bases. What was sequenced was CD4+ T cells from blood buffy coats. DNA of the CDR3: TGTGCCAGCAGCTTGGACCCGGGACAGCGCACAGATACGCAGTATTTT. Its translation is CASSLDPGQRTDTQYF. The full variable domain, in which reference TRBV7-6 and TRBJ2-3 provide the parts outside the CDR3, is GAGVSQSPRYKVTKRGQDVALRCDPISGHVSLYWYRQALGQGPEFLTYFNYEAQQDKSGLPNDRFSAERPEGSISTLTIQRTEQRDSAMYRCASSLDPGQRTDTQYFGPGTRLTVL.